The 32 T cell receptor beta chains in this list originate from one sample, sequenced in a study of T cell changes during pregnancy in multiple sclerosis. Measured with immunoSEQ multiplex PCR; TCRdb has only the in-frame clones, and not every one. The profile shows about 87,000 clones, roughly 93% of them singletons. The specimen was peripheral blood, collected in the third trimester of pregnancy. These receptors were collected from a female donor in good health, enrolled as a control in a pregnancy study.

Here the CDR3 DNA reads TGTGCCAGCAGAGTGACGGAGATAAGCTATGGCTACACCTTC. Translating it yields CASRVTEISYGYTF. This rearrangement joins TRBV2 to TRBJ1-2; D uncertain. Germline loops: CDR1 SNHLY, CDR2 FYNNEI. V lost 6 bases to trimming and J lost 4 bases, with 15 bases between them. The CDR3 extends over 14 amino acids. Full variable domain (missing parts from reference TRBV2 and TRBJ1-2): EPEVTQTPSHQVTQMGQEVILRCVPISNHLYFYWYRQILGQKVEFLVSFYNNEISEKSEIFDDQFSVERPDGSNFTLKIRSTKLEDSAMYFCASRVTEISYGYTFGSGTRLTVV.

The gene calls are TRBV5-4 and TRBJ2-5; 8 nucleotides agree with TRBD1. Germline V gives CDR1 SGHNT, CDR2 YYREEE (reference sequence). This CDR3 comprises 15 residues. V shed 4 bases, J shed 5 bases, and the junction held 10 bases outside the gene matches. In nucleotides, the CDR3 is TGTGCCAGCAGCCGAGCCCCCGGGACAGGTGAGACCCAGTACTTC. Encoded protein: CASSRAPGTGETQYF. Full variable domain (outside the CDR3, taken from reference TRBV5-4 and TRBJ2-5): ETGVTQSPTHLIKTRGQQVTLRCSSQSGHNTVSWYQQALGQGPQFIFQYYREEENGRGNFPPRFSGLQFPNYSSELNVNALELDDSALYLCASSRAPGTGETQYFGPGTRLLVL.

The chain has TRBV9 and TRBJ2-2; weak D call: TRBD1 (5 bases). The CDR3 has 12 residues. V lost 4 bases and J 11 bases, leaving 12 bases between the germline ends. The germline CDR1 and CDR2 sequences are SGDLS and YYNGEE. CDR3 loop: CASSFTGRELFF. As DNA, the CDR3 is TGTGCCAGCAGCTTTACAGGACGAGAGCTGTTTTTT.

The chain combines TRBV28 with TRBJ1-4; D gene unclear. CDR1 and CDR2 from the germline V gene are MDHEN and SYDVKM. The germline V and J ends were trimmed by 2 bases and 5 bases, with 12 bases remaining between them. The CDR3 is 15 amino acids. The CDR3 DNA reads as TGTGCCAGCAGTTTAGCAGACGCGGGAAATGAAAAACTGTTTTTT. This codes for CASSLADAGNEKLFF. Combining the CDR3 with reference TRBV28 and TRBJ1-4 gives the whole variable domain DVKVTQSSRYLVKRTGEKVFLECVQDMDHENMFWYRQDPGLGLRLIYFSYDVKMKEKGDIPEGYSVSREKKERFSLILESASTNQTSMYLCASSLADAGNEKLFFGSGTQLSVL.

The chain links TRBV2 to TRBJ2-7; TRBD1 matches at 9 bases. Germline assignment: CDR1 SNHLY and CDR2 FYNNEI. The V gene end was trimmed by 7 bases and the J gene end by 5 bases; junction bases not matched to a gene: 6. The CDR3 consists of 13 residues. The CDR3 protein is CASKQGAMNEQYF. CDR3 in DNA: TGTGCCAGCAAACAGGGGGCGATGAACGAGCAGTACTTC.

The chain uses TRBV15 and TRBJ2-3, with 9 nucleotides matching TRBD2. Per the germline V gene, CDR1 is LNHNV and CDR2 is YYDKDF (reference sequence). Trimming took 1 base from V and 3 from J; bases not matched to a gene: 8. CDR3 length: 17 residues. The CDR3 bases are TGTGCCACCAGCAGAGGGGGGCTAGCGGGATTGACAGATACGCAGTATTTT. Protein: CATSRGGLAGLTDTQYF.

The chain recombines TRBV6-1 with TRBJ1-5, with D perhaps TRBD1 (5 bases). CDR1 is MNHNS, CDR2 SASEGT, per germline. This CDR3 contains 15 residues. V was clipped by 0 bases and J by 4 bases, with 10 bases between them. CDR3 sequence (DNA): TGTGCCAGCAGTGAAGCGTCCCGGGGGAATCAGCCCCAGCATTTT. Its protein product is CASSEASRGNQPQHF.

V and J are TRBV6-1 and TRBJ1-5, with D tentatively TRBD1 (5 bases). The CDR3 sequence is 15 residues long. V shed 6 bases and J shed 7 bases, with 19 bases lying between them. Germline-derived CDR1 and CDR2 are MNHNS and SASEGT. CDR3 coding DNA: TGTGCCAGCAGCGGCGACACCAGGGTGGGACAGCCCCAGCATTTT. It specifies CASSGDTRVGQPQHF.

The count of this clone is one. This chain uses TRBV9 with TRBJ2-3, with TRBD2 identical over 11 bases. Per the germline V gene, CDR1 is SGDLS and CDR2 is YYNGEE. The trim removed 0 bases at V and 0 bases at J, leaving 3 bases unmatched. The CDR3 is 17 amino acids. The CDR3 loop is CASSVGSSGGSTDTQYF. As DNA, the CDR3 is TGTGCCAGCAGCGTAGGTTCTAGCGGGGGGAGCACAGATACGCAGTATTTT. Using reference TRBV9 and TRBJ2-3 for the parts outside the CDR3, the full variable domain is DSGVTQTPKHLITATGQRVTLRCSPRSGDLSVYWYQQSLDQGLQFLIQYYNGEERAKGNILERFSAQQFPDLHSELNLSSLELGDSALYFCASSVGSSGGSTDTQYFGPGTRLTVL.

The CDR3 here is CASSAQGGTGELFF. DNA of the CDR3: TGTGCCAGCAGTGCCCAGGGGGGCACCGGGGAGCTGTTTTTT. The chain employs TRBV2 and TRBJ2-2, with D possibly TRBD1 on 7 matching bases. Germline V gives CDR1 SNHLY, CDR2 FYNNEI. The V end was cut by 4 bases, the J end by 4 bases, with 10 bases between. The CDR3 sequence is 14 residues long.

This clone was detected only a few times. The chain recombines TRBV2 with TRBJ1-5; no clear D gene. Germline V gives CDR1 SNHLY, CDR2 FYNNEI. The CDR3 runs to 14 residues. V lost 3 bases, J lost 6 bases, and 12 bases lay in between. CDR3 sequence (DNA): TGTGCCAGCAGTGACGACGCAGGTCCTCAGCCCCAGCATTTT. Translating gives CASSDDAGPQPQHF.

The genes are TRBV27 and TRBJ2-5; 10 nucleotides align to TRBD1. The J call may be faulty, since TRBJ2-7 better matches the DNA end. Germline values: CDR1 MNHEY, CDR2 SMNVEV (reference sequence). The CDR3 extends over 14 amino acids. CDR3 in DNA: TGTGCCAGCAGGCGACAGGGGGCCTCCTACGAGCAGTACTTC. Translating gives CASRRQGASYEQYF.

The table lists this clone with a count of one. The J gene is TRBJ2-7, the V gene TRBV7-9; 9 bases fit TRBD1. Germline V CDR1 and CDR2: SEHNR, FQNEAQ (reference sequence). The CDR3 runs 12 residues. J lost 12 bases, V lost 5 bases, and 8 bases had no gene match. CDR3 coding DNA: TGTGCCAGCAGCCGGGGACAGGGCTTTCTGTACTTC. Translation gives CASSRGQGFLYF.

The chain employs TRBV5-1 and TRBJ1-5, with D uncertain. This CDR3 is 13 amino acids long. Per germline, CDR1 SGHRS and CDR2 YFSETQ. Trimming stripped 4 bases from V and 1 base from J, with 6 bases between. CDR3 loop: CASSPSSNQPQHF. Written as DNA, the CDR3 is TGCGCCAGCAGCCCTAGCAGCAATCAGCCCCAGCATTTT.

This rearrangement joins TRBV6-5 to TRBJ2-7; a weak D match, TRBD1 (6 bases). Trimming pared 0 bases from V and 4 bases from J, leaving 10 bases between. Germline-derived CDR1 and CDR2 are MNHEY and SVGAGI. This CDR3 contains 14 residues. For the CDR3, the DNA is TGTGCCAGCAGTTACTCGCAGGGGAAGTACGAGCAGTACTTC. Its translation is CASSYSQGKYEQYF.

The DNA of the CDR3 is TGTGCCAGCTCACCCGCGGGAGATGAAAAACTGTTTTTT. It codes for CASSPAGDEKLFF. The V call is TRBV18, the J call TRBJ1-4; D is ambiguous. This CDR3 region has 13 residues. V was clipped by 3 bases and J by 6 bases, with 8 bases between them. Germline CDR1 KGHSH, CDR2 LQKENI.

This chain uses TRBV2 with TRBJ2-7; 8 bases fit TRBD1. V shed 6 bases and J 2 bases; nucleotides not matched to a gene: 9. CDR3 length: 15 residues. Per germline, CDR1 SNHLY and CDR2 FYNNEI. CDR3 sequence reads: CASSPLRQGTYEQYF. The CDR3 region has the DNA TGTGCCAGCAGCCCATTGAGACAGGGGACCTACGAGCAGTACTTC.

The chain combines TRBV18 with TRBJ1-1; D is perhaps TRBD1 (6 bases). CDR1 is KGHSH, CDR2 LQKENI, per germline. Trimming shortened V by 2 bases and J by 5 bases, and 21 bases separated the two germline ends. CDR3 length: 17 residues. CDR3 bases: TGTGCCAGCTCACCAATAGAGGTACAGGGAAGAGGAACTGAAGCTTTCTTT. This sequence encodes CASSPIEVQGRGTEAFF.

The chain uses TRBV15 and TRBJ2-2; 8 bases fit TRBD1. J gave up 2 bases and V 8 bases, and 4 bases lay outside the gene matches. From germline, CDR1 is LNHNV and CDR2 YYDKDF (reference sequence). The CDR3 runs 14 residues. The CDR3 loop reads CATDQGANTGELFF. CDR3 DNA: TGTGCCACCGATCAGGGGGCTAACACCGGGGAGCTGTTTTTT.

V is TRBV4-2 and J is TRBJ1-1; TRBD1 might be the D (5 bases). Germline loops: CDR1 LGHNA, CDR2 YNFKEQ. This CDR3 has 14 amino acids. Trimming took 2 bases from V and 6 from J, leaving 13 bases between them. CDR3 region: CASSQKGAPAEAFF. The CDR3 nucleotides read TGTGCCAGCAGCCAAAAAGGGGCGCCGGCTGAAGCTTTCTTT.

The rearrangement uses TRBV6-6 and TRBJ2-1, with D possibly being TRBD1 (5 bases). Trimming removed 3 bases at V and 9 bases at J, with 12 bases between. The V gene's germline CDR1 is MNHNY and CDR2 SVGAGI (reference sequence). The CDR3 consists of 13 residues. The CDR3 coding sequence is TGTGCCAGCAGTTATGCAGGGCAGGGTGAGCAGTTCTTC. It is translated as CASSYAGQGEQFF.

The chain has TRBV15 and TRBJ2-7; possibly TRBD2 for D (5 bases). CDR3 length: 15 amino acids. V lost 0 bases and J 2 bases, leaving 11 bases between the germline ends. Germline V gene lookup returns CDR1 LNHNV and CDR2 YYDKDF (reference sequence). CDR3 protein: CATSREQRTTYEQYF. DNA of the CDR3: TGTGCCACCAGCAGAGAGCAGCGGACGACCTACGAGCAGTACTTC.

This chain uses TRBV7-9 with TRBJ2-3, with D possibly matching TRBD2 (6 bases). This CDR3 is built from 14 residues. CDR1 and CDR2 (germline): SEHNR, FQNEAQ (reference sequence). Trimming cost V 5 bases and J 2 bases, with 11 bases left between them. CDR3 region: CASSGGTPTDTQYF. The CDR3 DNA is TGTGCCAGCAGCGGCGGGACCCCCACAGATACGCAGTATTTT.

Only one count was recorded for this clone. The V and J genes are TRBV2 and TRBJ2-1; D is perhaps TRBD2 (5 bases). Trimming removed 7 bases at V and 10 bases at J, with 17 bases between. Germline V CDR1 and CDR2: SNHLY, FYNNEI. The CDR3 totals 13 residues. The CDR3 bases are TGTGCCAGCACCGAGGGTCTCATCCAGGAGCAGTTCTTC. Protein product: CASTEGLIQEQFF.

This clone was seen once. The rearrangement uses TRBV5-4 and TRBJ2-5; 11 bases line up with TRBD1. The CDR3 is 16 residues long. Trimming cost V 4 bases and J 5 bases; bases outside gene matches: 10. Germline CDR1 is SGHNT and CDR2 is YYREEE (reference sequence). CDR3 bases: TGTGCCAGCAGCAAAGGGGACAGGGGGTATGGCGAGACCCAGTACTTC. It codes for CASSKGDRGYGETQYF.

V and J are TRBV5-1 and TRBJ2-7; D unresolved. Trimming took 5 bases from V and 1 from J, leaving 10 bases between them. CDR1 is SGHRS and CDR2 is YFSETQ in the germline V gene. This CDR3 has 13 residues. This CDR3 reads CASSSRSSYEQYF. CDR3 DNA sequence: TGCGCCAGCAGTTCTCGGTCATCCTACGAGCAGTACTTC.

This rearrangement joins TRBV6-1 to TRBJ1-1; D is perhaps TRBD1 (6 bases). V dropped 6 bases and J dropped 1 base, with 9 bases sitting between them. Germline CDR1 and CDR2: MNHNS and SASEGT. The CDR3 spans 13 residues. CDR3 in DNA: TGTGCCAGCAGGGCAGGGGAGAACACTGAAGCTTTCTTT. Translating gives CASRAGENTEAFF.

The rearrangement joins TRBV9 to TRBJ2-1, with no clear D. Germline CDR1 and CDR2: SGDLS and YYNGEE. This CDR3 comprises 15 residues. V lost 2 bases, J lost 7 bases, and 16 bases lay in between. CDR3 residues: CASSVNPTSGNEQFF. The CDR3, as DNA: TGTGCCAGCAGCGTGAATCCTACCTCTGGTAATGAGCAGTTCTTC.

The chain links TRBV28 to TRBJ1-5; 8 bases agree with TRBD1. The germline CDR1 and CDR2 sequences are MDHEN and SYDVKM. V was clipped by 9 bases and J by 7 bases; unmatched bases: 8. The CDR3 spans 13 residues. Here the CDR3 DNA reads TGTGCCAGTTCCCAGGGGGCAGTACAGCCCCAGCATTTT. This codes for CASSQGAVQPQHF. The full variable domain, rest sourced from reference TRBV28 and TRBJ1-5, is DVKVTQSSRYLVKRTGEKVFLECVQDMDHENMFWYRQDPGLGLRLIYFSYDVKMKEKGDIPEGYSVSREKKERFSLILESASTNQTSMYLCASSQGAVQPQHFGDGTRLSIL.

The rearrangement uses TRBV2 and TRBJ2-3; 7 bases agree with TRBD2. CDR1 is SNHLY and CDR2 is FYNNEI in the germline V gene. J gave up 2 bases and V 7 bases, and 6 bases lay outside the gene matches. This CDR3 spans 14 amino acids. The CDR3 sequence is CASKTGGPTDTQYF. The CDR3 region has the DNA TGTGCCAGCAAGACGGGAGGACCCACAGATACGCAGTATTTT.

CDR3 sequence reads: CASSFHRQGSGNQPQHF. The CDR3 nucleotides are TGTGCCAGCAGTTTCCATAGACAGGGGTCTGGCAATCAGCCCCAGCATTTT. The chain recombines TRBV27 with TRBJ1-5, with 8 bases identical to TRBD1. V shed 3 bases and J 2 bases; nucleotides not matched to a gene: 9. Germline loops: CDR1 MNHEY, CDR2 SMNVEV (reference sequence). The CDR3 loop spans 17 amino acids.

V gene TRBV6-5 combines with J gene TRBJ2-3, with D possibly being TRBD2 (6 bases). The V end lost 6 bases, the J end lost 6 bases, and 7 bases lay between the germline ends. Germline assignment: CDR1 MNHEY and CDR2 SVGAGI. CDR3 length: 11 amino acids. In DNA, the CDR3 is TGTGCCAGCAGACGGGAGGATACGCAGTATTTT. Protein sequence: CASRREDTQYF.